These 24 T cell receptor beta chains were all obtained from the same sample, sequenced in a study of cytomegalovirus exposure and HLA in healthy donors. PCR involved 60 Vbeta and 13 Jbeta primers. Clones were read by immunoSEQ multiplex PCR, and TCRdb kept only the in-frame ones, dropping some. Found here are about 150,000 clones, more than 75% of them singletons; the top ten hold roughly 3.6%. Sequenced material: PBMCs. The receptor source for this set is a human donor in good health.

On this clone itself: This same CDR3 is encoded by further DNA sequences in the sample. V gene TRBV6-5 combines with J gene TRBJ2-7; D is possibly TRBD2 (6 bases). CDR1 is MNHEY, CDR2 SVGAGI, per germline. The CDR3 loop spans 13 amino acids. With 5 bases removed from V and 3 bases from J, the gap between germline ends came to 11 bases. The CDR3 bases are TGTGCCAGCAGTAGCGGGCTGAACTACGAGCAGTACTTC. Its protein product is CASSSGLNYEQYF.

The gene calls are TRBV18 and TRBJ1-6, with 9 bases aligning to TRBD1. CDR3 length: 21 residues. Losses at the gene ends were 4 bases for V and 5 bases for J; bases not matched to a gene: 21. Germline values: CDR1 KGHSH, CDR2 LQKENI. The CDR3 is CASSRHRGLLPLTTNNSPLHF. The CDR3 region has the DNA TGTGCCAGCTCACGGCACAGGGGGCTCCTTCCTTTGACAACGAATAATTCACCCCTCCACTTT. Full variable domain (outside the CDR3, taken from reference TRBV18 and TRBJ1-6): NAGVMQNPRHLVRRRGQEARLRCSPMKGHSHVYWYRQLPEEGLKFMVYLQKENIIDESGMPKERFSAEFPKEGPSILRIQQVVRGDSAAYFCASSRHRGLLPLTTNNSPLHFGNGTRLTVT.

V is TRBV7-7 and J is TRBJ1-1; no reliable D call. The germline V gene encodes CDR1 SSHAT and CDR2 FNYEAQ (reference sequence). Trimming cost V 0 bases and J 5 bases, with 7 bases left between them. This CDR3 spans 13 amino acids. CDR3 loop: CASSLAPETEAFF. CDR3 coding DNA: TGTGCCAGCAGCTTAGCCCCAGAAACTGAAGCTTTCTTT.

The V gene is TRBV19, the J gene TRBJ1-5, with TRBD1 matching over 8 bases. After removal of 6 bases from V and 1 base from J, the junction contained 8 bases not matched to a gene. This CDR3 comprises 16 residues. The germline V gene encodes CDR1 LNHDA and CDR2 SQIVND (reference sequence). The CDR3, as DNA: TGTGCCAGTAGGAAACACAGGGGGGCCAGCAATCAGCCCCAGCATTTT. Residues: CASRKHRGASNQPQHF.

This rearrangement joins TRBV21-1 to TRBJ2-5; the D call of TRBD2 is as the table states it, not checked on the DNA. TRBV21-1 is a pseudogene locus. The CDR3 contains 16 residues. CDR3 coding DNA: TGTGCCAGCAGCCGGGGAAGATCAGGCGGCCAAGAGACCCAGTACTTC. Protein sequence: CASSRGRSGGQETQYF.

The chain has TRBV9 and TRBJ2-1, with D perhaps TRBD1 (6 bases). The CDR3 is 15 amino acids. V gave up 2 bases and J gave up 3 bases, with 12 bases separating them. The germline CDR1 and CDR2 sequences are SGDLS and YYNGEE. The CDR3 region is CASSVSGHNYNEQFF. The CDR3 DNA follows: TGTGCCAGCAGCGTTTCGGGACACAACTACAATGAGCAGTTCTTC.

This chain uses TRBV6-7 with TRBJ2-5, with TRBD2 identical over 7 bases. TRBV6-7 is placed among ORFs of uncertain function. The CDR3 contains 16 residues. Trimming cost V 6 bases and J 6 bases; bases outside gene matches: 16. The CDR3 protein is CASRTPSAGVLKTQYF. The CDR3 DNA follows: TGTGCCAGCAGAACCCCTAGCGCGGGGGTCTTAAAGACCCAGTACTTC.

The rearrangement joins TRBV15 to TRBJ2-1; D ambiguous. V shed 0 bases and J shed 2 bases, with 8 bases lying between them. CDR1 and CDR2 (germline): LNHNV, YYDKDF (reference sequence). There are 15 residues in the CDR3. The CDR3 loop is CATSRDPPTYNEQFF. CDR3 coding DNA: TGTGCCACCAGCAGAGACCCCCCCACCTACAATGAGCAGTTCTTC.

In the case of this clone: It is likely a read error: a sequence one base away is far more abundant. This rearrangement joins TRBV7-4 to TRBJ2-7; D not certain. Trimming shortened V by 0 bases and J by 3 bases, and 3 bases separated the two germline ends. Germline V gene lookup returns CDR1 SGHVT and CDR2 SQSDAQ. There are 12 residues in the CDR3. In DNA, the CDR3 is TGTGCCAGCAGCTTAGCGTACTACGAGCAGTACTTC. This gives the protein CASSLAYYEQYF. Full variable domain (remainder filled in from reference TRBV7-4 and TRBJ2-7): GAGVSQSPRYKVAKRGRDVALRCDSISGHVTLYWYRQTLGQGSEVLTYSQSDAQRDKSGRPSGRFSAERPERSVSTLKIQRTEQGDSAVYLCASSLAYYEQYFGPGTRLTVT.

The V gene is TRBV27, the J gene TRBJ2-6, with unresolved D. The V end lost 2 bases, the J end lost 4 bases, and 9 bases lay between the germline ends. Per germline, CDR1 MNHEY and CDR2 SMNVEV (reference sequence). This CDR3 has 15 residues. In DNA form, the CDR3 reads TGTGCCAGCAGTTTACGCGGCGGAGGGGCCAACGTCCTGACTTTC. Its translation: CASSLRGGGANVLTF.

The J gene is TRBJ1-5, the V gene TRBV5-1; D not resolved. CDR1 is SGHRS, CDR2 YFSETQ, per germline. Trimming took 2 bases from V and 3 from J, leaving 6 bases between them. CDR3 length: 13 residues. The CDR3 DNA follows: TGCGCCAGCAGCTTCTCTCTCAATCAGCCCCAGCATTTT. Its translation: CASSFSLNQPQHF.

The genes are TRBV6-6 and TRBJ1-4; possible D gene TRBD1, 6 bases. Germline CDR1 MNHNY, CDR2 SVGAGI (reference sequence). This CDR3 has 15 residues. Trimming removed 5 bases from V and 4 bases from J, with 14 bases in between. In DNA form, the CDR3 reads TGTGCCAGCAGTGCGACAGGCTCGATTAATGAAAAACTGTTTTTT. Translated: CASSATGSINEKLFF.

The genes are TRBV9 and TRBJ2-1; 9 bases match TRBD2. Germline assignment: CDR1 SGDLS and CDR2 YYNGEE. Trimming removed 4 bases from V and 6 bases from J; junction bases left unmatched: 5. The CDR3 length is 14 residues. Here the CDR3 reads CASSTGTSPNEQFF. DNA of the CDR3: TGTGCCAGCAGCACCGGGACTAGCCCCAATGAGCAGTTCTTC.

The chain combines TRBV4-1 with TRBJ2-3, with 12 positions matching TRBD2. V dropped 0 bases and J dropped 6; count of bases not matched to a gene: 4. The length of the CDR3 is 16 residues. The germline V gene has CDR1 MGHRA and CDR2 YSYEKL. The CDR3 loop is CASSQETLAGGDTQYF. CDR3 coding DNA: TGCGCCAGCAGCCAAGAGACTCTAGCGGGAGGGGATACGCAGTATTTT.

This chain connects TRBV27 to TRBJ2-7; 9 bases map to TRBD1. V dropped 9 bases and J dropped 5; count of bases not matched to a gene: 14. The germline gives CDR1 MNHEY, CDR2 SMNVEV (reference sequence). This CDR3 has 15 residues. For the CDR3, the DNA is TGTGCCAGTTCTGGTTCAGGGACAGGGTCCCACGAGCAGTACTTC. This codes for CASSGSGTGSHEQYF.

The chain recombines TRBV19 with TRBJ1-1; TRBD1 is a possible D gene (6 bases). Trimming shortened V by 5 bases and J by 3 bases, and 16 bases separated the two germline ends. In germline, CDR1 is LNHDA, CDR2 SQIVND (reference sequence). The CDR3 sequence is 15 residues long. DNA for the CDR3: TGTGCCAGTAGTCGCATTGGGGGCGCGGACACTGAAGCTTTCTTT. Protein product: CASSRIGGADTEAFF.

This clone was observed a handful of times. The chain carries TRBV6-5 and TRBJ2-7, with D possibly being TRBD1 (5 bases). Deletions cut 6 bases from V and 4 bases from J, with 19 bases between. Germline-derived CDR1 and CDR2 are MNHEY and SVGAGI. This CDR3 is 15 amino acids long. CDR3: CASSPDRGHQYEQYF. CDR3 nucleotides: TGTGCCAGCAGCCCCGACAGAGGTCACCAGTACGAGCAGTACTTC.

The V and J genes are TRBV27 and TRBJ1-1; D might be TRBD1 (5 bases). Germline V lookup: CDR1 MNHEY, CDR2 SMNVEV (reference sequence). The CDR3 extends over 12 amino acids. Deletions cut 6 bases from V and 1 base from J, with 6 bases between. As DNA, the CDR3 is TGTGCCAGCAGAACAGGGAACACTGAAGCTTTCTTT. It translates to CASRTGNTEAFF.

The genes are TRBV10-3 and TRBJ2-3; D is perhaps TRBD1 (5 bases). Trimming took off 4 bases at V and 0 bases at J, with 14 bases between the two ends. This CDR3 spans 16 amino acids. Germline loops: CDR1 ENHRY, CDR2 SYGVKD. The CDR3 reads CAISGGSRESTDTQYF. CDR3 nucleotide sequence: TGTGCCATCAGTGGGGGCAGCCGAGAAAGCACAGATACGCAGTATTTT.

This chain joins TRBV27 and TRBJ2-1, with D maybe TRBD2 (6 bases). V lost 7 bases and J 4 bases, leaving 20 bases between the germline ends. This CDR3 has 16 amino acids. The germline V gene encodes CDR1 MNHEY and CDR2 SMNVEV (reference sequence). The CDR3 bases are TGTGCCAGCACCCTTGCGGGTGTTAGCGGATACAATGAGCAGTTCTTC. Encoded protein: CASTLAGVSGYNEQFF.

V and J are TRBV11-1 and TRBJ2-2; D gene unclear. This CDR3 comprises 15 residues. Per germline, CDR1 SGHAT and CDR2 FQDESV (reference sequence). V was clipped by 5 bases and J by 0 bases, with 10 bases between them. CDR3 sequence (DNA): TGTGCCAGCAGCGCCTCTAGGTCGAACACCGGGGAGCTGTTTTTT. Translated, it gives CASSASRSNTGELFF.

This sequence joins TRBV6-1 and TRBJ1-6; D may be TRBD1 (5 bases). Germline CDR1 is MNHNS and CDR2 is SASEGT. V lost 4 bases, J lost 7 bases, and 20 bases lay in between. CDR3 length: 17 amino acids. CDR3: CASSVARWQGENSPLHF. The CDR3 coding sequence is TGTGCCAGCAGTGTAGCGCGGTGGCAGGGTGAGAATTCACCCCTCCACTTT.

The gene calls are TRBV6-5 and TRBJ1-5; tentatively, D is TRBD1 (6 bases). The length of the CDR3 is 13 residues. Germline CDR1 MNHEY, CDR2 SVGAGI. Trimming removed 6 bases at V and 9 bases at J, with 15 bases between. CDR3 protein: CASSRTGLRPQHF. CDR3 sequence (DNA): TGTGCCAGCAGCCGAACAGGGTTAAGGCCCCAGCATTTT.

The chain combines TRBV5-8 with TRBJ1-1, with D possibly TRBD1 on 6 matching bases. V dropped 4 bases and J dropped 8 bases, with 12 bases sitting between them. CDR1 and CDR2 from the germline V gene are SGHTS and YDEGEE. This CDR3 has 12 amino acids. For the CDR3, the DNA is TGTGCCAGCAGCCCATTTGACAGGGAAGCTTTCTTT. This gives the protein CASSPFDREAFF.